Following are 10 T cell receptor beta chains from one sample sequenced in a study of shared clonotypes between healthy human individuals. CD45RO-negative, CCR7-selected cells formed the naive CD8 fraction, which excluded terminally differentiated effector memory CD45RA+ cells. Method: immunoSEQ multiplex PCR; TCRdb's copy keeps in-frame clones and lacks some. Found here are approximately 720,000 clones, roughly nine tenths of them singletons; the top ten hold roughly 24%. The specimen was naive CD8+ T cells sorted from blood. These receptor sequences come from a man aged 25-45 years in good health.

This sequence joins TRBV9 and TRBJ2-1; D unresolved. From germline, CDR1 is SGDLS and CDR2 YYNGEE. Trimming stripped 3 bases from V and 5 bases from J, with 9 bases between. The CDR3 runs to 13 residues. CDR3 bases: TGTGCCAGCAGCGCATGGGGTAACAATGAGCAGTTCTTC. Translated: CASSAWGNNEQFF.

The chain is built from TRBV2 and TRBJ2-1; D is possibly TRBD1 (6 bases). Trimming left V 10 bases short and J 4 bases short, with 11 bases between. CDR1 is SNHLY, CDR2 FYNNEI, per germline. CDR3 length equals 12 residues. The DNA of the CDR3 is TGTGCCACCGGGACACGGTACAATGAGCAGTTCTTC. Residues: CATGTRYNEQFF. Variable domain in full (rest from reference TRBV2 and TRBJ2-1): EPEVTQTPSHQVTQMGQEVILRCVPISNHLYFYWYRQILGQKVEFLVSFYNNEISEKSEIFDDQFSVERPDGSNFTLKIRSTKLEDSAMYFCATGTRYNEQFFGPGTRLTVL.

V and J are TRBV29-1 and TRBJ2-5; a weak D match, TRBD2 (5 bases). The CDR3 is made up of 14 amino acids. The germline CDR1 and CDR2 sequences are SQVTM and ANQGSEA. V was pared by 5 bases and J by 4 bases, with 17 bases between. DNA for the CDR3: TGCAGCGTTACCCCCGTCGGGGAAGGAGAGACCCAGTACTTC. This sequence encodes CSVTPVGEGETQYF. The full variable domain, its missing parts supplied by reference TRBV29-1 and TRBJ2-5, is SAVISQKPSRDICQRGTSLTIQCQVDSQVTMMFWYRQQPGQSLTLIATANQGSEATYESGFVIDKFPISRPNLTFSTLTVSNMSPEDSSIYLCSVTPVGEGETQYFGPGTRLLVL.

The V and J genes are TRBV19 and TRBJ2-2; D is possibly TRBD2 (7 bases). Trimming stripped 5 bases from V and 7 bases from J, with 17 bases between. This CDR3 contains 15 residues. In germline, CDR1 is LNHDA, CDR2 SQIVND (reference sequence). CDR3 loop: CASSPGLYRDGELFF. CDR3 DNA: TGTGCCAGTAGTCCGGGACTATACAGGGACGGGGAGCTGTTTTTT.

The chain links TRBV13 to TRBJ2-5; 9 nucleotides match TRBD1. The CDR3 runs 15 residues. V shed 6 bases, J shed 4 bases, and the junction held 9 bases outside the gene matches. Germline V CDR1 and CDR2: PRHDT, FYEKMQ (reference sequence). In DNA form, the CDR3 reads TGTGCCAGCAGTTATACCGGGACAGGGAGAGAGACCCAGTACTTC. This gives the protein CASSYTGTGRETQYF.

The genes are TRBV7-9 and TRBJ2-7; 11 bases are shared with TRBD2. The length of the CDR3 is 16 residues. In germline, CDR1 is SEHNR, CDR2 FQNEAQ (reference sequence). V lost 7 bases, J lost 0 bases, and 8 bases stayed unmatched. The CDR3 DNA reads TGTGCCAGCATGCCTATGGGGACTAGCGGCTCCTACGAGCAGTACTTC. This sequence encodes CASMPMGTSGSYEQYF. Variable domain in full (rest from reference TRBV7-9 and TRBJ2-7): DTGVSQNPRHKITKRGQNVTFRCDPISEHNRLYWYRQTLGQGPEFLTYFQNEAQLEKSRLLSDRFSAERPKGSFSTLEIQRTEQGDSAMYLCASMPMGTSGSYEQYFGPGTRLTVT.

Worth noting for this clone: Other DNA sequences within the sample encode an identical CDR3. The genes are TRBV27 and TRBJ2-7; D ambiguous. Germline V gene data show CDR1 as MNHEY and CDR2 as SMNVEV (reference sequence). The CDR3 contains 11 residues. V was shortened by 3 bases and J by 5 bases, with 5 bases between the two germline ends. CDR3 protein: CASSFGNEQYF. The CDR3 nucleotides read TGTGCCAGCAGTTTTGGGAACGAGCAGTACTTC.

In DNA form, the CDR3 reads TGTGCCAGCAGCCAACCGACAGGCTCTCCCTACGAGCAGTACTTC. It translates to CASSQPTGSPYEQYF. The chain recombines TRBV7-9 with TRBJ2-7; tentative D call: TRBD1 (6 bases). The CDR3 covers 15 residues. Germline V gene lookup returns CDR1 SEHNR and CDR2 FQNEAQ (reference sequence). Trimming removed 5 bases at V and 2 bases at J, with 16 bases between.

The chain couples TRBV28 to TRBJ2-3, with a tentative D call TRBD2 (5 bases). V was cut by 5 bases and J by 0 bases, with 15 bases left in between. This CDR3 is 16 amino acids long. The germline gives CDR1 MDHEN, CDR2 SYDVKM. Written as DNA, the CDR3 is TGTGCCAGCAGTCTCGGACTGATTTCTAGCACAGATACGCAGTATTTT. Its translation: CASSLGLISSTDTQYF.

The J gene is TRBJ2-7, the V gene TRBV4-3; D unresolved. Germline loops: CDR1 LGHNA, CDR2 YSLEER. V gave up 3 bases and J gave up 0 bases, with 9 bases separating them. This CDR3 has 14 residues. The chain's CDR3 is CASSHARSSYEQYF. CDR3 in DNA: TGCGCCAGCAGCCATGCAAGGAGCTCCTACGAGCAGTACTTC.